These 19 T cell receptor beta chains originate from one sample sequenced in a study of blood T cell repertoires in COVID-19. Assay: immunoSEQ multiplex PCR; the TCRdb copy retains only in-frame clones and omits some. The data hold roughly 97,000 clones, with 87% observed a single time. The sequenced sample was peripheral blood. Receptor source: a man in his fifties with acute or convalescent COVID-19.

This clone was detected a few times. V is TRBV19 and J is TRBJ1-5; tentative D call: TRBD1 (6 bases). CDR3 size: 15 residues. Germline CDR1 is LNHDA and CDR2 is SQIVND (reference sequence). Trimming shortened V by 3 bases and J by 7 bases, and 16 bases separated the two germline ends. The CDR3 bases are TGTGCCAGTAGTATTGATGGGGGCTACAGGCAGCCCCAGCATTTT. Encoded protein: CASSIDGGYRQPQHF.

The chain joins TRBV11-3 to TRBJ2-3; 12 nucleotides line up with TRBD2. Germline values: CDR1 SGHNT, CDR2 YENEEA. The CDR3 is 18 amino acids. Trimming removed 2 bases from V and 5 bases from J; junction bases left unmatched: 11. The CDR3 DNA sequence: TGTGCCAGCAGCTTATCCCAGGGGCTAGCGGGAGGGCAAGATACGCAGTATTTT. Translation: CASSLSQGLAGGQDTQYF.

The J gene is TRBJ1-5, the V gene TRBV2, with D uncertain. V shed 2 bases and J shed 1 base, with 6 bases lying between them. The CDR3 sequence is 14 residues long. The V gene's germline CDR1 is SNHLY and CDR2 FYNNEI. The CDR3 loop reads CASSEQRSNQPQHF. Written as DNA, the CDR3 is TGTGCCAGCAGTGAACAACGGAGCAATCAGCCCCAGCATTTT.

The J gene is TRBJ2-7, the V gene TRBV6-5; the D gene is possibly TRBD2 (5 bases). This CDR3 contains 13 residues. Germline V lookup: CDR1 MNHEY, CDR2 SVGAGI. As DNA, the CDR3 is TGTGCGACGGCATGGAGGAGCTCCTACGAGCAGTACTTC. Translation gives CATAWRSSYEQYF.

In its sample, this clone was seen once. The rearrangement links TRBV2 to TRBJ2-3; possible D gene TRBD1, 6 bases. Trimming pared 3 bases from V and 11 bases from J, leaving 9 bases between. CDR1 and CDR2 (germline): SNHLY, FYNNEI. CDR3 size: 11 residues. The CDR3 is CASSEDRGQYF. For the CDR3, the DNA is TGTGCCAGCAGTGAGGACAGAGGGCAGTATTTT.

This chain uses TRBV11-3 with TRBJ2-1; 9 bases match TRBD1. V dropped 4 bases and J dropped 2; count of bases not matched to a gene: 9. CDR1 and CDR2 (germline): SGHNT, YENEEA. The CDR3 sequence is 17 residues long. The CDR3 DNA is TGTGCCAGCAGCTCTCTCGACAGGGGGAGTACCTACAATGAGCAGTTCTTC. It yields the protein CASSSLDRGSTYNEQFF.

The rearrangement joins TRBV27 to TRBJ2-5; the match to TRBD1 covers 7 bases. From germline, CDR1 is MNHEY and CDR2 SMNVEV (reference sequence). V lost 1 base to trimming and J lost 7 bases; unmatched junction nucleotides: 9. The CDR3 is made up of 15 amino acids. The CDR3 DNA reads TGTGCCAGCAGTTTATATACAGGGGAAATCGGGACCCAGTACTTC. Protein product: CASSLYTGEIGTQYF.

The chain links TRBV6-6 to TRBJ1-3; D possibly corresponds to TRBD1 (5 bases). Trimming took off 7 bases at V and 0 bases at J, with 16 bases between the two ends. This CDR3 has 16 residues. CDR1 and CDR2 from the germline V gene are MNHNY and SVGAGI (reference sequence). The CDR3 coding sequence is TGTGCCAGCACCGAAGGGGACTTAAGCTCTGGAAACACCATATATTTT. Translation: CASTEGDLSSGNTIYF.

The rearrangement links TRBV27 to TRBJ2-5; D gene uncertain. Germline assignment: CDR1 MNHEY and CDR2 SMNVEV (reference sequence). Trimming cost V 3 bases and J 5 bases, with 4 bases left between them. The CDR3 loop spans 11 amino acids. The DNA for the CDR3 is TGTGCCAGCAGTTTCGAGGAGACCCAGTACTTC. Protein: CASSFEETQYF.

The rearrangement joins TRBV15 to TRBJ1-3; D is unresolved. This CDR3 is built from 17 residues. Germline V gives CDR1 LNHNV, CDR2 YYDKDF (reference sequence). The V and J ends lost 0 bases and 0 bases respectively, with 12 bases between them. This chain's CDR3 is CATSRDYPESSGNTIYF. CDR3 in DNA: TGTGCCACCAGCAGAGATTATCCGGAGAGCTCTGGAAACACCATATATTTT.

The gene calls are TRBV4-1 and TRBJ2-1; 11 bases are shared with TRBD2. Germline CDR1 and CDR2: MGHRA and YSYEKL. J lost 6 bases, V lost 8 bases, and 9 bases had no gene match. This CDR3 contains 15 residues. CDR3 residues: CASRSLAGGSNEQFF. The CDR3 nucleotides read TGCGCCAGCCGCTCCCTAGCGGGAGGCTCCAATGAGCAGTTCTTC.

This rearrangement joins TRBV6-4 to TRBJ1-5; D is perhaps TRBD1 (5 bases). The germline V gene encodes CDR1 MRHNA and CDR2 SNTAGT. Trimming removed 4 bases at V and 2 bases at J, with 6 bases between. This CDR3 region has 13 residues. The CDR3 here is CASSVGGNQPQHF. CDR3 in DNA: TGTGCCAGCAGTGTAGGGGGCAATCAGCCCCAGCATTTT.

The chain links TRBV5-1 to TRBJ2-1; 7 nucleotides line up with TRBD2. The CDR3 sequence is 16 residues long. Germline V gene data show CDR1 as SGHRS and CDR2 as YFSETQ. V shed 0 bases and J 2 bases; nucleotides not matched to a gene: 5. The CDR3 loop is CASSLADGRTYNEQFF. CDR3 DNA sequence: TGCGCCAGCAGCTTGGCCGACGGGAGGACCTACAATGAGCAGTTCTTC.

This clone was detected a few times. The chain employs TRBV7-9 and TRBJ2-2; 9 bases are shared with TRBD1. Germline V lookup: CDR1 SEHNR, CDR2 FQNEAQ (reference sequence). CDR3 length: 15 amino acids. Losses at the gene ends were 5 bases for V and 6 bases for J; bases not matched to a gene: 7. For the CDR3, the DNA is TGTGCCAGCAGCCCCGGGACAGGGTTGGCCGGGGAGCTGTTTTTT. Encoded protein: CASSPGTGLAGELFF.

This chain joins TRBV7-9 and TRBJ2-7, with no clear D. Trimming cost V 1 base and J 1 base, with 8 bases left between them. The CDR3 loop spans 14 amino acids. Germline CDR1 reads SEHNR; CDR2 reads FQNEAQ (reference sequence). The CDR3 spells CASSLGAASYEQYF. The CDR3 nucleotides read TGTGCCAGCAGCTTAGGGGCAGCTTCCTACGAGCAGTACTTC.

V is TRBV6-5 and J is TRBJ2-2; 12 bases are shared with TRBD1. Germline-derived CDR1 and CDR2 are MNHEY and SVGAGI. V trimming: 6 bases; J trimming: 8 bases; junction bases outside the gene matches: 4. The CDR3 runs to 14 residues. CDR3 DNA: TGTGCCAGCAGAGGGGACAGGGGGCAGGGGGAGCTGTTTTTT. It codes for CASRGDRGQGELFF.

The chain links TRBV7-6 to TRBJ2-1, with 8 bases matching TRBD2. This CDR3 comprises 15 residues. In germline, CDR1 is SGHVS, CDR2 FNYEAQ. The V and J ends lost 5 bases and 1 base, in that order; junction bases with no gene match: 4. The CDR3 sequence is CASSTGTRSYNEQFF. The CDR3 DNA reads TGTGCCAGCAGCACCGGGACTAGGTCCTACAATGAGCAGTTCTTC.

For the CDR3, the DNA is TGTGCCTGGAGTCCTGACAGATACAATGAGCAGTTCTTC. Translating gives CAWSPDRYNEQFF. The chain carries TRBV30 and TRBJ2-1, with D possibly matching TRBD1 (5 bases). V was clipped by 2 bases and J by 4 bases, with 9 bases between them. The CDR3 contains 13 residues. From germline, CDR1 is GTSNPN and CDR2 SVGIG (reference sequence).

This chain uses TRBV21-1 with TRBJ2-7; TRBD1 is the table's D call, not checked against the DNA. TRBV21-1 is a recognized pseudogene. This CDR3 comprises 16 residues. The DNA for the CDR3 is TGTGCCAGCAGCAGATTCCGGGACAGGGGGCTTTACGAGCAGTACTTC. As protein: CASSRFRDRGLYEQYF.